This T cell receptor beta chain was recorded in a study of T-cell reconstitution after alpha-beta-depleted transplantation in children. It was with unique molecular identifiers that the TCRbeta library was prepared. TCRdb re-analysed the PCR reads in MiXCR, keeping a single row per CDR3 protein. The data show around 670,000 distinct CDR3 sequences, around 13% seen once. The V and J ends lost 7 bases and 2 bases respectively, with 12 bases between them. The CDR3 sequence is 13 residues long. Looked up from germline, CDR1 is MNHNS and CDR2 is SASEGT. Of note for this clonotype: Its antigen is unidentified. Since a much larger clone is just one base distant, this may be a read error.

Whole-study findings and limits: Two months or so post-transplant, alpha-beta T cells reportedly derived from several hundred expanded graft clones.

Sequenced here: PBMCs, sampled before TCRalphabeta/CD19-depleted stem cell transplant. The chain uses TRBV6-1 and TRBJ2-7; D is ambiguous. This TCR came from a girl under 10 years old with congenital amegakaryocytic thrombocytopenia, due to receive a stem cell transplant. CDR3 nucleotides: TGTGCCAGCATATTAGGAGCCACCTACGAGCAGTACTTC. Translation: CASILGATYEQYF.